One and the same sample provided the 6 T cell receptor beta chains below, sequenced in a study of T cell responses to AZD1222 COVID-19 vaccine. Sequenced by immunoSEQ multiplex PCR; TCRdb stores in-frame clones only, minus some. The sample yields some 96,000 clones, 92% seen once. Specimen: peripheral blood, collected on day 0 of AZD1222 vaccination. These receptor sequences come from an adult in good health.

The J gene is TRBJ2-1, the V gene TRBV11-2; possibly TRBD2 for D (5 bases). The V end was cut by 6 bases, the J end by 10 bases, with 16 bases between. The CDR3 has 13 residues. CDR1 is SGHAT and CDR2 is FQNNGV in the germline V gene. CDR3 residues: CASRILGTGEQFF. The CDR3 DNA sequence: TGTGCCAGCAGAATCTTGGGCACGGGAGAGCAGTTCTTC.

The rearrangement links TRBV12-3 or TRBV12-4 to TRBJ2-2; possibly TRBD1 for D (5 bases). The CDR3 spans 13 residues. V was cut by 8 bases and J by 0 bases, with 7 bases left in between. The CDR3 nucleotides are TGTGCCAGCGGGGCAGCGAACACCGGGGAGCTGTTTTTT. Its protein product is CASGAANTGELFF.

The chain links TRBV9 to TRBJ2-2, with 9 bases matching TRBD2. Germline trimming cut 4 bases from V and 6 bases from J; bases unmatched to any gene: 13. The CDR3 extends over 17 amino acids. The germline gives CDR1 SGDLS, CDR2 YYNGEE. The CDR3 DNA is TGTGCCAGCAGCCTCACTAATCCGGGACTAGCAGCCGGGGAGCTGTTTTTT. Translation: CASSLTNPGLAAGELFF.

The V gene is TRBV2, the J gene TRBJ2-4, with D possibly matching TRBD2 (5 bases). The length of the CDR3 is 16 residues. The V and J ends lost 3 bases and 0 bases respectively, with 12 bases between them. CDR1 is SNHLY and CDR2 is FYNNEI in the germline V gene. CDR3 protein: CASSETGFLAKNIQYF. The DNA for the CDR3 is TGTGCCAGCAGTGAGACGGGGTTCTTAGCCAAAAACATTCAGTACTTC.

This chain uses TRBV4-2 with TRBJ2-2, with TRBD2 matching over 7 bases. The CDR3 is 17 residues long. CDR1 LGHNA and CDR2 YNFKEQ come from the germline V gene. V lost 1 base, J lost 1 base, and 6 bases stayed unmatched. CDR3 residues: CASSQVGSGMNTGELFF. Here the CDR3 DNA reads TGTGCCAGCAGCCAAGTGGGGAGCGGGATGAACACCGGGGAGCTGTTTTTT.

The chain links TRBV4-1 to TRBJ2-2; 13 bases are shared with TRBD2. V shed 3 bases and J 5 bases; nucleotides not matched to a gene: 6. This CDR3 spans 17 amino acids. Germline-derived CDR1 and CDR2 are MGHRA and YSYEKL. The CDR3 sequence is CASSHSRTSGRTGELFF. For the CDR3, the DNA is TGCGCCAGCAGCCACTCGCGGACTAGCGGGAGAACCGGGGAGCTGTTTTTT.